A single T cell receptor beta chain is shown here with its context. Its antigen is not identified. Looked up from germline, CDR1 is SGHRS and CDR2 is YFSETQ. V trimming: 4 bases; J trimming: 8 bases; junction bases outside the gene matches: 13. CDR3 length equals 16 residues. cDNA libraries of TCR beta carried unique molecular identifiers. MiXCR, run by TCRdb on the PCR reads, gives a single entry per CDR3 protein. The profile shows hundreds of thousands of distinct CDR3 sequences, approximately 60% of them singletons. The entry originates in a study of post-analysis software for immune sequencing data. Regarding the study as a whole: Patients used roughly five TRBV segments, including TRBV5-6, TRBV5-1 and TRBV20-1, more often than controls.

J is TRBJ2-1 and V is TRBV5-1; 9 bases agree with TRBD2. The sequence was collected from a girl aged 2 to 10 with multiple sclerosis. The sample comprised blood. CDR3 in amino acids: CASSPRWAGGQDEQFF. The DNA of the CDR3 is TGCGCCAGCAGCCCCCGCTGGGCGGGAGGGCAAGATGAGCAGTTCTTC.